This record looks at one T cell receptor beta chain sequence and its context. Researchers ran the PCR with 60 Vbeta and 13 Jbeta primers. Profiling relied on immunoSEQ multiplex PCR, and the TCRdb table lists in-frame clones only, not all of them. Listed are 40,000 to 60,000 clones; about 6% falls within the top ten. The data belong to a study of cytomegalovirus exposure and HLA in healthy donors. This clonotype was obtained from a male donor in good health and CMV-seropositive. The sample taken for sequencing was PBMCs.

CDR3 bases: TGTGCCAGCAGCTTGGGTGGGCCCGCCACCGGGGAGCTGTTTTTT. Protein sequence: CASSLGGPATGELFF. The chain is built from TRBV7-6 and TRBJ2-2; no clear D gene. V lost 3 bases and J 4 bases, leaving 12 bases between the germline ends. The CDR3 is made up of 15 amino acids. From germline, CDR1 is SGHVS and CDR2 FNYEAQ.